This passage covers 13 T cell receptor beta chains from one sample sequenced in a study of Ad26.COV2.S vaccination and SARS-CoV-2 variants (dated by TCRdb to the early 2020s). The treatment or condition label for this specimen denotes: 15 to 20 received Ad26.COV2.S at low or high dose, single or two shots; a few received placebo; per-sample allocation not given. Repertoires of vaccine and placebo recipients were sequenced from samples taken on day 63 after the first injection. Receptor amplification or capture employed the immunoSEQ multiplex PCR assay. TCRdb stores this immuneACCESS table with in-frame sequences only. Part of the clones is absent; in the studies checked, under half of the shortfall reflects unresolved V genes, and no reason is known for the rest. The sample yields around 270,000 clones; 87% were counted once. Less than 3.5% of the sample goes to the ten largest clones. The starting material was peripheral blood, obtained in a trial of Ad26.COV2.S vaccine versus placebo. All receptors derive from a person aged 18-60 years who received the Ad26.COV2.S COVID-19 vaccine or a placebo.

The chain combines TRBV6-5 with TRBJ2-5, with 8 positions matching TRBD1. This CDR3 region has 14 residues. Germline CDR1 is MNHEY and CDR2 is SVGAGI. With 5 bases clipped from V and 2 bases from J, the junction kept 4 bases outside the gene matches. CDR3 protein: CASSHGTGQETQYF. In DNA form, the CDR3 reads TGTGCCAGCAGTCACGGGACAGGACAAGAGACCCAGTACTTC.

The chain has TRBV28 and TRBJ1-1; D is possibly TRBD1 (5 bases). The CDR3 runs to 11 residues. V was shortened by 10 bases and J by 1 base, with 7 bases between the two germline ends. Germline lookup yields CDR1 MDHEN and CDR2 SYDVKM. For the CDR3, the DNA is TGTGCCATCCAGGGGAACACTGAAGCTTTCTTT. Translation: CAIQGNTEAFF.

The chain is built from TRBV7-2 and TRBJ1-5, with no clear D. The CDR3 has 14 amino acids. Deletions cut 2 bases from V and 0 bases from J, with 5 bases between. From germline, CDR1 is SGHTA and CDR2 FQGNSA. For the CDR3, the DNA is TGTGCCAGCAGCTTACACAATAGCAATCAGCCCCAGCATTTT. This codes for CASSLHNSNQPQHF.

The J gene is TRBJ1-2, the V gene TRBV5-1; D unclear. Trimming took 4 bases from V and 8 from J, leaving 15 bases between them. CDR1 and CDR2 (germline): SGHRS, YFSETQ. The length of the CDR3 is 13 residues. CDR3 residues: CASSPTPTLGYTF. CDR3 coding DNA: TGCGCCAGCAGCCCCACCCCCACATTGGGCTACACCTTC.

V and J are TRBV12-1 and TRBJ2-1; the table's D call, TRBD1, was not checked against the DNA. TRBV12-1 is described as a pseudogene. CDR3 length equals 14 residues. This chain's CDR3 is CASSWDRGGDEQFF. DNA for the CDR3: TGTGCCAGCAGCTGGGACAGGGGGGGAGATGAGCAGTTCTTC.

V gene TRBV6-2 or TRBV6-3 combines with J gene TRBJ1-5; unclear D gene. V shed 0 bases and J shed 1 base, with 22 bases lying between them. The length of the CDR3 is 20 residues. Per the germline V gene, CDR1 is MNHEY and CDR2 is SVGEGT. Written as DNA, the CDR3 is TGTGCCAGCAGTTACTCGATTTGGAGTAATACGAGAGGGAGCAATCAGCCCCAGCATTTT. Protein: CASSYSIWSNTRGSNQPQHF.

This sequence joins TRBV6-4 and TRBJ2-7, with 7 bases fitting TRBD1. Losses at the gene ends were 2 bases for V and 3 bases for J; bases not matched to a gene: 10. The germline V gene encodes CDR1 MRHNA and CDR2 SNTAGT. CDR3 size: 16 residues. The CDR3 here is CASSDPGGIEGYEQYV. CDR3 nucleotide sequence: TGTGCCAGCAGTGACCCAGGGGGAATCGAGGGCTACGAGCAGTACGTC.

The rearrangement uses TRBV14 and TRBJ2-5; 8 bases match TRBD2. The CDR3 runs to 16 residues. From germline, CDR1 is SGHDN and CDR2 FVKESK. Losses at the gene ends were 3 bases for V and 5 bases for J; bases not matched to a gene: 11. The CDR3 DNA follows: TGTGCCAGCAGCCACCGTAGCGGGGCGGCGAGGGAGACCCAGTACTTC. It specifies CASSHRSGAARETQYF.

In its sample, this clone was seen once. The chain employs TRBV6-5 and TRBJ2-7; perhaps TRBD2 as D (6 bases). Germline CDR1 reads MNHEY; CDR2 reads SVGAGI. Trimming pared 0 bases from V and 2 bases from J, leaving 14 bases between. This CDR3 is built from 16 residues. The CDR3 is CASSYSSGRIPYEQYF. CDR3 sequence (DNA): TGTGCCAGCAGTTACTCTTCAGGGAGGATTCCCTACGAGCAGTACTTC.

The chain couples TRBV2 to TRBJ2-7; TRBD1 matches at 8 bases. CDR3 size: 14 residues. V shed 5 bases, J shed 1 base, and the junction held 4 bases outside the gene matches. Per the germline V gene, CDR1 is SNHLY and CDR2 is FYNNEI. The CDR3 DNA follows: TGTGCCAGCAGTCGGGACAGGAGATCCTACGAGCAGTACTTC. Its protein is CASSRDRRSYEQYF.

The V and J genes are TRBV2 and TRBJ1-1; D is perhaps TRBD1 (6 bases). CDR1 and CDR2 from the germline V gene are SNHLY and FYNNEI. Trimming left V 10 bases short and J 1 base short, with 13 bases between. This CDR3 contains 13 residues. CDR3 DNA sequence: TGTGCCATCCACAGGGAGACGAACACTGAAGCTTTCTTT. Protein: CAIHRETNTEAFF.

This chain links TRBV10-3 with TRBJ1-5; possible D gene TRBD1, 5 bases. The V end lost 8 bases, the J end lost 2 bases, and 16 bases lay between the germline ends. Per germline, CDR1 ENHRY and CDR2 SYGVKD. This CDR3 is 15 amino acids long. For the CDR3, the DNA is TGTGCCATCTCGGCAGGGCTCGAGGGCAATCAGCCCCAGCATTTT. Encoded protein: CAISAGLEGNQPQHF.

This clone was found once. This chain links TRBV6-5 with TRBJ1-3; D perhaps matches TRBD1 (5 bases). Trimming shortened V by 5 bases and J by 4 bases, and 15 bases separated the two germline ends. The CDR3 has 15 amino acids. Germline assignment: CDR1 MNHEY and CDR2 SVGAGI. CDR3 sequence reads: CASSQRRGTGNTIYF. CDR3 nucleotides: TGTGCCAGCAGTCAAAGAAGGGGAACAGGAAACACCATATATTTT.